This T cell receptor beta chain was identified during a study of cytomegalovirus exposure and HLA in healthy donors. Regarding the study as a whole: Most TCR sequences were seen very rarely across donors, but some public TCRs occurred in many.

The PCR used 60 Vbeta and 13 Jbeta primers. Assay used: immunoSEQ multiplex PCR; TCRdb lists only in-frame clones, some missing. The sample records about 180,000 clones, 75% to 85% being singletons. The V gene lost 0 bases and the J gene lost 7 bases, with 10 bases spanning the gap. Looked up from germline, CDR1 is SGHTA and CDR2 is FQGNSA. The CDR3 contains 14 residues. A note on this clone: Its antigen is unidentified.

This receptor was identified in a woman younger than 45 in good health and CMV-seropositive. Sequences were obtained from PBMCs. This chain links TRBV7-2 with TRBJ1-3; a weak D match, TRBD1 (6 bases). CDR3 sequence (DNA): TGTGCCAGCAGCTTAGCCACAGGGCGGAACACCATATATTTT. Amino acids: CASSLATGRNTIYF.